The 13 T cell receptor beta chains in this list originate from one sample, sequenced in a study of shared clonotypes between healthy human individuals. Profiled with immunoSEQ multiplex PCR; TCRdb holds only in-frame clones, not every one. The sample shows about 2.3 million clones, 90% to 95% of them seen only once. The sequencing sample was made of naive CD4+ T cells from PBMCs. Subset reported: CD45RA+ positively selected. These receptors were obtained from a man between 18 and 35 years old in good health. Some clones in this sample may be carry-over from other donors' samples.

This clone appeared a single time. V and J are TRBV5-1 and TRBJ2-3; 13 nucleotides agree with TRBD2. CDR1 is SGHRS, CDR2 YFSETQ, per germline. J was trimmed by 4 bases and V by 3 bases; bases with no gene match: 8. The CDR3 covers 17 residues. CDR3 protein: CASSSGLAGELADTQYF. CDR3 nucleotides: TGCGCCAGCAGCTCAGGACTAGCGGGAGAGTTGGCAGATACGCAGTATTTT.

The chain combines TRBV5-1 with TRBJ2-5, with D uncertain. The CDR3 contains 12 residues. Germline CDR1 SGHRS, CDR2 YFSETQ. The V end was cut by 1 base, the J end by 4 bases, with 5 bases between. The DNA of the CDR3 is TGCGCCAGCAGCTTGTTCCGAGAGACCCAGTACTTC. This gives the protein CASSLFRETQYF. Supplemented by reference TRBV5-1 and TRBJ2-5, the full variable domain reads KAGVTQTPRYLIKTRGQQVTLSCSPISGHRSVSWYQQTPGQGLQFLFEYFSETQRNKGNFPGRFSGRQFSNSRSEMNVSTLELGDSALYLCASSLFRETQYFGPGTRLLVL.

DNA for the CDR3: TGCGCCAGCAGCCAAAGGTGGCTGGACACCTCCTACGAGCAGTACTTC. Translation: CASSQRWLDTSYEQYF. This sequence joins TRBV4-1 and TRBJ2-5, with D possibly TRBD1 on 5 matching bases. TRBJ2-7 explains the end of the DNA better; the J call may be wrong. Germline V gives CDR1 MGHRA, CDR2 YSYEKL. This CDR3 has 16 residues.

In its sample, this clone was seen once. V is TRBV6-1 and J is TRBJ2-2; TRBD2 matches at 8 bases. Germline V lookup: CDR1 MNHNS, CDR2 SASEGT. This CDR3 comprises 15 residues. The chain's CDR3 is CSPYRLAPNTGELFF. The CDR3 DNA follows: TGTTCACCCTACCGACTAGCGCCGAACACCGGGGAGCTGTTTTTT.

With regard to this clone: This sample includes further DNA sequences coding for the same CDR3. The genes are TRBV29-1 and TRBJ2-3; TRBD1 matches at 9 bases. The germline V gene encodes CDR1 SQVTM and CDR2 ANQGSEA. J lost 3 bases, V lost 3 bases, and 1 base had no gene match. The CDR3 has 13 amino acids. For the CDR3, the DNA is TGCAGCGTTGAGACAGGGGGAACAGATACGCAGTATTTT. This encodes CSVETGGTDTQYF.

The V call is TRBV6-6, the J call TRBJ2-7; D possibly matches TRBD1 or TRBD2 (5 bases each). The CDR3 covers 14 residues. V lost 5 bases and J lost 2, with 13 bases in between. Germline CDR1 is MNHNY and CDR2 is SVGAGI (reference sequence). This CDR3 is CASSRPGPTYEQYF. DNA for the CDR3: TGTGCCAGCAGTCGACCGGGACCCACCTACGAGCAGTACTTC.

This sequence joins TRBV7-9 and TRBJ2-7; D tentatively reads TRBD1 or TRBD2 (5 bases each). Germline assignment: CDR1 SEHNR and CDR2 FQNEAQ (reference sequence). The CDR3 runs 13 residues. V lost 0 bases and J lost 9, with 12 bases in between. CDR3 sequence: CASSLAGTETQYF. The CDR3 region has the DNA TGTGCCAGCAGCTTAGCCGGGACGGAGACGCAGTACTTC.

As concerns this clone: The junction departs from the called germline gene at one end, perhaps through a read error. The chain has TRBV7-9 and TRBJ2-1; perhaps TRBD2 as D (5 bases). Per the germline V gene, CDR1 is SEHNR and CDR2 is FQNEAQ (reference sequence). CDR3 size: 12 residues. In DNA form, the CDR3 reads TGTGCCAGCAGCCTAGACTACGATGAGCAGTTCTTC. Amino acid sequence: CASSLDYDEQFF.

As to this clone: Other DNA sequences in the same sample also yield this CDR3. The V gene is TRBV6-1, the J gene TRBJ2-1; D uncertain. This CDR3 has 15 residues. Trimming cost V 1 base and J 0 bases, with 7 bases left between them. Looked up from germline, CDR1 is MNHNS and CDR2 is SASEGT. The CDR3 bases are TGTGCCAGCAGTGAAGGAGGTAGCTCCTACAATGAGCAGTTCTTC. This sequence encodes CASSEGGSSYNEQFF.

This chain connects TRBV5-1 to TRBJ2-7; 7 bases agree with TRBD2. Trimming cost V 2 bases and J 5 bases; bases outside gene matches: 7. Germline assignment: CDR1 SGHRS and CDR2 YFSETQ. The CDR3 spans 14 residues. The CDR3 here is CASSFGSGVHEQYF. The CDR3 coding sequence is TGCGCCAGCAGCTTTGGCAGCGGGGTCCACGAGCAGTACTTC.

The rearrangement uses TRBV11-3 and TRBJ2-1, with 7 bases fitting TRBD2. V lost 1 base to trimming and J lost 5 bases; unmatched junction nucleotides: 8. Germline V CDR1 and CDR2: SGHNT, YENEEA. The CDR3 has 16 residues. The CDR3 here is CASSLARPSGHNEQFF. CDR3 nucleotide sequence: TGTGCCAGCAGCTTAGCGCGGCCTAGCGGCCACAATGAGCAGTTCTTC. Full variable domain (remainder filled in from reference TRBV11-3 and TRBJ2-1): EAGVVQSPRYKIIEKKQPVAFWCNPISGHNTLYWYLQNLGQGPELLIRYENEEAVDDSQLPKDRFSAERLKGVDSTLKIQPAELGDSAVYLCASSLARPSGHNEQFFGPGTRLTVL.

The genes are TRBV28 and TRBJ2-3; 8 bases agree with TRBD1. Germline trimming cut 6 bases from V and 4 bases from J; bases unmatched to any gene: 6. The CDR3 contains 14 residues. Germline loops: CDR1 MDHEN, CDR2 SYDVKM. The CDR3 nucleotides read TGTGCCAGCAGGCAGACAGGGGCCGCAGATACGCAGTATTTT. Amino acid sequence: CASRQTGAADTQYF.

This clone was recorded only once. V is TRBV6-5 and J is TRBJ2-1; TRBD1 is a possible D gene (5 bases). Germline CDR1 and CDR2: MNHEY and SVGAGI. This CDR3 region has 12 residues. V lost 6 bases and J lost 16, with 19 bases in between. The CDR3 sequence: CASSTRVFLKFF. CDR3 coding DNA: TGTGCCAGCAGCACCAGGGTTTTTTTAAAATTCTTC.